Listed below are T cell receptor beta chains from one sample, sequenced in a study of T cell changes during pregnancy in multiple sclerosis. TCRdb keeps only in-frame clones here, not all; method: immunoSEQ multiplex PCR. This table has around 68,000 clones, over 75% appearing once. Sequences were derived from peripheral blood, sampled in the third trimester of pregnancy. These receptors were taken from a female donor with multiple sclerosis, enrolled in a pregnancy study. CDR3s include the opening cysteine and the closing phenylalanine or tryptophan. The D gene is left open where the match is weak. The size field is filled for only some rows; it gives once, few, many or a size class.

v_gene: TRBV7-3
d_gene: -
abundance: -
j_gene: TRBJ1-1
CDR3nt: TGTGCCAGCAGCTTACAGATGAACACTGAAGCTTTCTTT
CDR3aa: CASSLQMNTEAFF

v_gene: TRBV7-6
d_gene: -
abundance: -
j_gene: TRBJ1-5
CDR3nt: TGTGCCAGCAGCCTGGAGTTCAATCAGCCCCAGCATTTT
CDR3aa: CASSLEFNQPQHF

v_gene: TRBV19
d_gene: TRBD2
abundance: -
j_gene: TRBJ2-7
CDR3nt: TGTGCCAGTAGGAGATCCGGGACTAGGGGCTACGAGCAGTACTTC
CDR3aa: CASRRSGTRGYEQYF

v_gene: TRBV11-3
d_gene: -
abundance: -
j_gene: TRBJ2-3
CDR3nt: TGTGCCAGCAGCTTAGGAACTGCTAGCACAGATACGCAGTATTTT
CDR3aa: CASSLGTASTDTQYF

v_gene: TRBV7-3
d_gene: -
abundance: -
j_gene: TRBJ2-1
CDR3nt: TGTGCCAGCTGCCCCGCCGGTGATAATGAGCAGTTCTTC
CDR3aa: CASCPAGDNEQFF

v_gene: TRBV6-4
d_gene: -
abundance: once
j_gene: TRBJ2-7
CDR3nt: TGTGCCAGCAGTGACAGATGGGGCGAGGAAAACGAGCAGTACTTC
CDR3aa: CASSDRWGEENEQYF

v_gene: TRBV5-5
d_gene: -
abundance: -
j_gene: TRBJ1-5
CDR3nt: TGTGCCAGCAGCTTAAGTTGGACAGGCAATCAGCCCCAGCATTTT
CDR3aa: CASSLSWTGNQPQHF

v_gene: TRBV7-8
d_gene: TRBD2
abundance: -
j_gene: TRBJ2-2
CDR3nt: TGTGCCAGCAGCGGACGACTAGCTCGCGGGGAGCTGTTTTTT
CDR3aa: CASSGRLARGELFF

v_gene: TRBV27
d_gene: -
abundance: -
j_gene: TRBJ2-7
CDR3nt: TGTGCCAGCAGTTTACGCACAGGAAAAGAGCAGTACTTC
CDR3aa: CASSLRTGKEQYF

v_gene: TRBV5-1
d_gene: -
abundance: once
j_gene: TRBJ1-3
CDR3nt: TGCGCCAGCAGCTACCATGAGAGCTCTGGAAACACCATATATTTT
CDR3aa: CASSYHESSGNTIYF

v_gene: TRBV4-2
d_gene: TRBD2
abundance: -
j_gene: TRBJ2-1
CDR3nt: TGTGCCAGCAGCCAAGCTGGACTAGCGGGAGAGGGCAATGAGCAGTTCTTC
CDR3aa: CASSQAGLAGEGNEQFF

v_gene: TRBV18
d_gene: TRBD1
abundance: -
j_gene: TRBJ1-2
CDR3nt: TGTGCCAGCTCATCCGGGACAGGGGATACTTTCTATGGCTACACCTTC
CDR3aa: CASSSGTGDTFYGYTF

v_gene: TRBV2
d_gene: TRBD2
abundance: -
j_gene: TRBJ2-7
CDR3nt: TGTGCCACAAGTCCTCCGCTACTAGCGGGAGGGCCCAAGCAGTACTTC
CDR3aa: CATSPPLLAGGPKQYF

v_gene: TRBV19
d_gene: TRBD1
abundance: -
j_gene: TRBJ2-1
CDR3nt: TGTGCCAGTAGCAGACAGGGGTTAGCGCAAGAGCAGTTCTTC
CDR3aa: CASSRQGLAQEQFF

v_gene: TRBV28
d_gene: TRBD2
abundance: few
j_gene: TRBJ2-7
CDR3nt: TGTGCCAGCAGTTTTCCCCGGGGAGGGAGCTCCTACGAGCAGTACTTC
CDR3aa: CASSFPRGGSSYEQYF

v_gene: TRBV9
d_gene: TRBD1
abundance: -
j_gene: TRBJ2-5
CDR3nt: TGTGCCAGCAGCGCAGACAGGGGGCTATGGGAGACCCAGTACTTC
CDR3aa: CASSADRGLWETQYF

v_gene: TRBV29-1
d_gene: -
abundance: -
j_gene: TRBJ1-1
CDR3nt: TGCAGCGTTTTGGACAGCAAGGACACTGAAGCTTTCTTT
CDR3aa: CSVLDSKDTEAFF